Reported below is one TCR beta chain. Amplification used 60 Vbeta primers and 13 Jbeta primers. Clones were read by immunoSEQ multiplex PCR, and TCRdb kept only the in-frame ones, dropping some. The table lists about 79,000 clones. The entry originates in a study of cytomegalovirus exposure and HLA in healthy donors. The CDR3 sequence is 13 residues long. V lost 6 bases and J lost 11, with 17 bases in between. CDR1 SQVTM and CDR2 ANQGSEA come from the germline V gene. The sequenced sample was PBMCs. The rearrangement links TRBV29-1 to TRBJ2-6; tentatively, D is TRBD1 (5 bases). This TCR came from a man aged 25-40 years in good health and CMV-seronegative. CDR3 amino acids: CSVATDIIDVLTF. CDR3 coding DNA: TGCAGCGTCGCCACGGACATAATTGACGTCCTGACTTTC.